The next 12 T cell receptor beta chains were all read from a single sample in a study of T cells in narcolepsy. Sequencing was performed with immunoSEQ multiplex PCR; in TCRdb, only in-frame clones are kept and a portion is missing. The top ten hold roughly 0.7% of the sample, which has fewer than 40,000 clones, about four fifths seen once. The sequenced sample consisted of memory (CD45RA-) CD4+ T cells from blood. These receptors originate from a human donor in good health.

The chain carries TRBV21-1 and TRBJ1-5; the D call of TRBD1 is as the table states it, not checked on the DNA. TRBV21-1 is noted as a pseudogene. The CDR3 covers 16 residues. CDR3 loop: CASSWRQGYSNQPQHF. The DNA for the CDR3 is TGTGCCAGCAGCTGGCGACAGGGTTACAGCAATCAGCCCCAGCATTTT.

V and J are TRBV19 and TRBJ1-1; D unresolved. The V gene's germline CDR1 is LNHDA and CDR2 SQIVND (reference sequence). The CDR3 sequence is 13 residues long. V lost 3 bases and J lost 6, with 11 bases in between. CDR3 sequence (DNA): TGTGCCAGTAGTATTGATGTGAGGGCTGAAGCTTTCTTT. Translation: CASSIDVRAEAFF.

The chain has TRBV10-3 and TRBJ2-4; TRBD1 matches at 11 bases. With 6 bases clipped from V and 8 bases from J, the junction kept 9 bases outside the gene matches. CDR1 and CDR2 from the germline V gene are ENHRY and SYGVKD. The CDR3 totals 15 residues. The chain's CDR3 is CAISGGTGGSDIQYF. The CDR3 DNA reads TGTGCCATCAGCGGCGGGACAGGGGGTTCGGACATTCAGTACTTC.

The V and J genes are TRBV28 and TRBJ1-4; a possible D gene is TRBD1 (5 bases). In germline, CDR1 is MDHEN, CDR2 SYDVKM. There are 16 residues in the CDR3. Trimming cost V 2 bases and J 8 bases, with 18 bases left between them. CDR3 DNA sequence: TGTGCCAGCAGTTTAGCGAAGGGAATGGGGGTCGAAAAACTGTTTTTT. Translated, it gives CASSLAKGMGVEKLFF.

This chain links TRBV18 with TRBJ1-2, with D possibly matching TRBD1 (5 bases). V lost 1 base and J 6 bases, leaving 9 bases between the germline ends. This CDR3 is built from 13 residues. Germline CDR1 KGHSH, CDR2 LQKENI. CDR3 DNA: TGTGCCAGCTCACCACGACAGTATAATGGCTACACCTTC. It translates to CASSPRQYNGYTF. Combining the CDR3 with reference TRBV18 and TRBJ1-2 gives the whole variable domain NAGVMQNPRHLVRRRGQEARLRCSPMKGHSHVYWYRQLPEEGLKFMVYLQKENIIDESGMPKERFSAEFPKEGPSILRIQQVVRGDSAAYFCASSPRQYNGYTFGSGTRLTVV.

This clone came up a few times. This chain joins TRBV28 and TRBJ2-7; the D is unclear. Germline assignment: CDR1 MDHEN and CDR2 SYDVKM. CDR3 length: 12 residues. V was trimmed by 4 bases and J by 9 bases, leaving 13 bases between them. CDR3 region: CASSSERRGQYV. CDR3 nucleotide sequence: TGTGCCAGCAGTTCCGAACGCCGCGGGCAGTACGTC.

This chain uses TRBV27 with TRBJ1-4, with 8 nucleotides matching TRBD1. The germline V gene encodes CDR1 MNHEY and CDR2 SMNVEV (reference sequence). The CDR3 contains 19 residues. V dropped 2 bases and J dropped 2; count of bases not matched to a gene: 13. In DNA, the CDR3 is TGTGCCAGCAGTTTAAAGGGGGACAGGAGTTTTGGGACTAATGAAAAACTGTTTTTT. It codes for CASSLKGDRSFGTNEKLFF.

The V gene is TRBV11-3, the J gene TRBJ1-2; D is perhaps TRBD1 (6 bases). Germline assignment: CDR1 SGHNT and CDR2 YENEEA. The V and J ends lost 0 bases and 8 bases respectively, with 13 bases between them. The CDR3 sequence is 14 residues long. The CDR3 loop reads CASSLEGTLRGYTF. CDR3 sequence (DNA): TGTGCCAGCAGCTTAGAAGGGACACTCAGAGGCTACACCTTC.

The V call is TRBV5-4, the J call TRBJ2-1; a weak D match, TRBD2 (6 bases). The CDR3 loop spans 19 amino acids. CDR1 is SGHNT, CDR2 YYREEE, per germline (reference sequence). Trimming removed 4 bases at V and 2 bases at J, with 25 bases between. The CDR3 spells CASSTDWVPGGMPYNEQFF. CDR3 nucleotides: TGTGCCAGCAGCACCGATTGGGTTCCTGGGGGGATGCCCTACAATGAGCAGTTCTTC.

The chain couples TRBV30 to TRBJ1-4, with TRBD1 as a possible D gene (5 bases). V was clipped by 3 bases and J by 6 bases, with 11 bases between them. Germline V gene lookup returns CDR1 GTSNPN and CDR2 SVGIG (reference sequence). The CDR3 totals 13 residues. CDR3 coding DNA: TGTGCCTGGAGCGCCGACAGTTATGAAAAACTGTTTTTT. Amino acid sequence: CAWSADSYEKLFF.

This rearrangement joins TRBV7-2 to TRBJ2-1; D unresolved. Germline V lookup: CDR1 SGHTA, CDR2 FQGNSA. V shed 1 base and J shed 10 bases, with 14 bases lying between them. The CDR3 is made up of 14 amino acids. The CDR3 reads CASSLDLKVGEQFF. The CDR3, as DNA: TGTGCCAGCAGCTTAGACCTCAAGGTAGGGGAGCAGTTCTTC. Full variable domain (missing parts from reference TRBV7-2 and TRBJ2-1): GAGVSQSPSNKVTEKGKDVELRCDPISGHTALYWYRQSLGQGLEFLIYFQGNSAPDKSGLPSDRFSAERTGGSVSTLTIQRTQQEDSAVYLCASSLDLKVGEQFFGPGTRLTVL.

The chain carries TRBV5-5 and TRBJ2-5; 12 bases agree with TRBD1. The CDR3 spans 15 residues. V was pared by 3 bases and J by 5 bases, with 5 bases of the junction left unmatched. The germline V gene encodes CDR1 SGHKS and CDR2 YYEKEE (reference sequence). CDR3 coding DNA: TGTGCCAGCAGCTCTTGGGACAGGGGGCAGGAGACCCAGTACTTC. Its translation is CASSSWDRGQETQYF.